The rows below give T cell receptor beta chains drawn from one sample of a study of Ad26.COV2.S vaccination and SARS-CoV-2 variants. Method: immunoSEQ multiplex PCR; TCRdb's copy keeps in-frame clones and lacks some. The sample holds about 400,000 clones; around 87% are singletons and the top ten take around 3.6%. The sample here was peripheral blood, taken in a trial of Ad26.COV2.S vaccine versus placebo. Source of these receptors: a person between 18 and 65 years old who received the Ad26.COV2.S COVID-19 vaccine or a placebo. The CDR3 runs from the conserved cysteine through the conserved F or W. A D gene is named only where the DNA matches it firmly. Some rows have no size entry. The others give once, few or many, or a class for an expanded clone.

TRBJ2-7 . TRBV27 . TGTGCCAGCAGTTTTCACCGAGCATCCTACGAGCAGTACTTC CASSFHRASYEQYF
TRBJ1-1 . TRBV4-1 TRBD1 TGCGCCACCAGACAGGGACGGGTTGGCACTGAAGCTTTCTTT CATRQGRVGTEAFF
TRBJ2-1 . TRBV5-1 . TGCGCCAGCAGCTCCAGCCCCATCGGACGGACCAGCTCCTACAATGAGCAGTTCTTC CASSSSPIGRTSSYNEQFF
TRBJ2-3 . TRBV28 . TGTGCCAGCAGTTTAACAGGTTCAGATACGCAGTATTTT CASSLTGSDTQYF
TRBJ1-5 . TRBV28 . TGTGCCAGCAGTTTGAGACAGTCGACGACACCCCAGCATTTT CASSLRQSTTPQHF
TRBJ2-3 . TRBV11-3 . TGTGCCAGCAGCCAAATGGGCTACACAGATACGCAGTATTTT CASSQMGYTDTQYF
TRBJ2-1 . TRBV7-9 TRBD2 TGTGCCAGCAGACCCCTTAGCGGGGGATACAATGAGCAGTTCTTC CASRPLSGGYNEQFF
TRBJ2-7 . TRBV5-6 . TGTGCCAGCAGCTTGGCCGTTGTCTCCTACGAGCAGTACTTC CASSLAVVSYEQYF
TRBJ2-5 . TRBV7-2 . TGTGCCAGCAGCATCCAGGAAAGCCAAGAGACCCAGTACTTC CASSIQESQETQYF
TRBJ1-2 . TRBV6-2/TRBV6-3 TRBD1 TGTGCCAGCAGTTACGGCCCCGGGACAGGACCCAATGGCTACACCTTC CASSYGPGTGPNGYTF
TRBJ2-5 . TRBV27 . TGTGCCAGCAGTCTCGGGAACCAAGAGACCCAGTACTTC CASSLGNQETQYF
TRBJ2-5 few TRBV25-1 . TGTGCCAGCAGTGAATGGATAGAGACCCAGTACTTC CASSEWIETQYF
TRBJ1-5 . TRBV28 TRBD1 TGTGCCAGCAGCCCTATACAGGGGGCGCGTTATCAGCCCCAGCATTTT CASSPIQGARYQPQHF
TRBJ1-2 once TRBV7-8 . TGTGCCAGCAGCTTAGCAGGCCGGGAAGGCTACACCTTC CASSLAGREGYTF
TRBJ2-7 . TRBV28 . TGTGCCAGCAGTTTATCCGGTGTGGGGTACTTC CASSLSGVGYF
TRBJ1-1 . TRBV6-5 . TGTGCCAGCAGTTACAGGGTAGGAACTAGCACTGAAGCTTTCTTT CASSYRVGTSTEAFF
TRBJ2-7 . TRBV19 . TGTGCCAGTAGTACGGGACCCACCTACGAGCAGTACTTC CASSTGPTYEQYF
TRBJ2-3 once TRBV7-6 . TGTGCCAGCAGCTTAGTCGAAGATACGCAGTATTTT CASSLVEDTQYF
TRBJ2-3 . TRBV18 . TGTGCCAGCTCACATTGGGGAGATACGCAGTATTTT CASSHWGDTQYF
TRBJ2-3 once TRBV5-4 TRBD2 TGTGCCAGCAGCTTGGAGGGGACTAGCGACGATACGCAGTATTTT CASSLEGTSDDTQYF
TRBJ2-7 . TRBV18 . TGTGCCAGCTCACCCCCTTACACCGCCTCCTACGAGCAGTACTTC CASSPPYTASYEQYF
TRBJ1-2 . TRBV10-3 . TGTGCCATCAGTCCCGCCGCGGGGGGCTACACCTTC CAISPAAGGYTF
TRBJ2-7 . TRBV2 TRBD1 TGTGCCAGCAGTGATGCGGACAGGTCCTACGAGCAGTACTTC CASSDADRSYEQYF